This T cell receptor beta chain was identified during a study of vaccination effects on CD4 cells after COVID-19 (dated by TCRdb to between 2021 and 2024). Context from the whole study: In the ViraFEST assay, PBMC were stimulated with viral peptide pools, and antigen-specific CD4+ T cell clonotypes were then identified by expansion using TCR sequencing. Cultures from other donors in the study were sequenced with the Oncomine TCR Beta short-read assay on an Illumina iSeq 100. SARS-CoV-2 spike-specific CD4+ TCR repertoires were compared before and after mRNA vaccination in COVID-19 convalescent patients and in infection-naive vaccine recipients. Participants received two doses of either the BNT162b2 or the mRNA-1273 mRNA SARS-CoV-2 vaccine. The full study included over 8 COVID-19 convalescent patients and several SARS-CoV-2-naive healthy vaccine recipients. Fewer than 2.5 million PBMC per well were cultured in IMDM with about 4.6% human AB serum, roughly 10 IU/ml IL-2 and gentamicin, plus 10 ug/ml peptides.

This clone was found a few times. Which antigen it targets is not known. Base quality data are lacking; no much larger clone is found one base away. After more than 9 days of culture, CD4+ T cells were isolated with the EasySep CD4+ T cell isolation kit. Healthy vaccine recipients had no prior SARS-CoV-2 infection, confirmed by negative nucleocapsid antibodies before and after vaccination. On days 3 and 7, half of the culture medium was replaced with fresh IL-2-containing medium. Unless noted otherwise, every peptide stimulation condition was grown in triplicate wells. Using Ficoll-Paque Plus gradient centrifugation, PBMC were separated from whole blood and then either used fresh or cryopreserved at -140C. The QIAamp micro DNA kit was used to extract genomic DNA from the cultured CD4+ T cells. The investigation overall reported the following: Only a small number of convalescent patients were included, and no early post-infection timepoints were available, which limited the study. In healthy vaccine recipients, vaccine-induced clones were almost all SARS-CoV-2 mono-reactive, with only 1 of 255 cross-reactive with common cold coronaviruses. Marked clonal contraction was observed in both infection-induced and vaccine-induced clones at late post-vaccination timepoints, consistent with waning T cell responses.

Library method: the immunoSEQ multiplex PCR assay. DNA from the cultured and isolated CD4+ T cells underwent TCR beta CDR3 sequencing. As for the original processing: Non-productive TCR sequences were removed and reads were trimmed to the CDR3 region, keeping CDR3s of at least 7 amino acids. The MANAFEST web app was used to identify antigen-specific clonotypes by comparing expansion in peptide wells with expansion in reference cultures. Positive clones required FDR<0.05 expansion versus reference and all other wells, odds ratio above 5, and frequency above 0.1% in two replicate wells. Clonotypes significantly expanded in SARS-CoV-2 spike wells and in at least one common cold coronavirus spike condition were defined as cross-reactive. Using the stringdist R package, CDR3 similarity was measured by Levenshtein distance, and unrooted trees were constructed with ape in R 3.6.1. Sourced from immuneACCESS, this table was stored by TCRdb with only in-frame sequences that have V and J called. A share of the clones is absent; for the studies checked, an unresolved V gene accounts for under half, and the remainder has no known explanation. V and J calls and clone size are as listed in that table; D and trimming were resolved from the DNA. This sample lists fewer than 75,000 clones; approximately 77% were detected once. The ten largest clones take up about 2.1% of the sample.

In the germline V gene, CDR1 corresponds to SGHDN and CDR2 to FVKESK. V and J lose 1 base and 7 bases, and a span of 5 bases separates them. The CDR3 numbers 13 residues from cysteine through phenylalanine. Only CDR3 DNA remains: 39 bases, in frame from the first base. The sample here was CD4+ T cells from PBMCs cultured without peptide, taken before COVID-19 vaccination. The chain links TRBV14 with TRBJ1-6, with no confidently assigned D gene. The TCR sequence derives from a human donor who received a COVID-19 vaccine. CDR3 protein: CASSQGRNSPLHF. The sequenced DNA is TGTGCCAGCAGCCAAGGGCGCAATTCACCCCTCCACTTT.